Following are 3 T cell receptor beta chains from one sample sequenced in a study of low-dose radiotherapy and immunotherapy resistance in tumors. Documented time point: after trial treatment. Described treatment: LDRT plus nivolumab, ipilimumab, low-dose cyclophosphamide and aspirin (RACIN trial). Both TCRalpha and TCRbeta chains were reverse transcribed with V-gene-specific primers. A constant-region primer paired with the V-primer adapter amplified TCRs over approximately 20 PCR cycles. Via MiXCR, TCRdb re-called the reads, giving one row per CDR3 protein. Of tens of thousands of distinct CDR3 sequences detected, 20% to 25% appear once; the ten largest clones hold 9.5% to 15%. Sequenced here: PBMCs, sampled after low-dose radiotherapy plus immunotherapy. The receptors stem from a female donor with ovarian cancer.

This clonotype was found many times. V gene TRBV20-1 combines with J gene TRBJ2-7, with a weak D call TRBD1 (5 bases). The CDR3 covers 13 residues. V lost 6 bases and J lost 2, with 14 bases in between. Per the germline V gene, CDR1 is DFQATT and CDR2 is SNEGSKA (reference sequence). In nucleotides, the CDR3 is TGCAGTGCAAGCCCGGACACAACCTACGAGCAGTACTTC. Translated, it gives CSASPDTTYEQYF.

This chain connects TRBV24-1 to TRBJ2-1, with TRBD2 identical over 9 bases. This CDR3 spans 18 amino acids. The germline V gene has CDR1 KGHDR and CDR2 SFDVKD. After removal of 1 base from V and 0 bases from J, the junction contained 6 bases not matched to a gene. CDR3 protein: CATSDLNGGRVSYNEQFF. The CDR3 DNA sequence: TGTGCCACCAGTGATTTAAATGGCGGGAGGGTCTCCTACAATGAGCAGTTCTTC.

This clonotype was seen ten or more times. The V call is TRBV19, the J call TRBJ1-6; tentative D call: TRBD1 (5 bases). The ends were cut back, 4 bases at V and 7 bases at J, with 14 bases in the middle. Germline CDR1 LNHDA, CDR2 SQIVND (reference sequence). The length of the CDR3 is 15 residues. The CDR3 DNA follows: TGTGCCAGTAGTAATCCGGGACGGGGAAATTCACCCCTCCACTTT. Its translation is CASSNPGRGNSPLHF.